Sequencing of this T cell receptor beta chain was carried out in a study of blood T cell repertoires in COVID-19. In the source study's methods: Reference gene primer amplification in the assay estimated nucleated cell counts. Sequenced by immunoSEQ multiplex PCR; TCRdb stores in-frame clones only, minus some. V and J calls plus clone size are reproduced from that table; the DNA served to infer D and trimming. This table has fewer than 40,000 clones, roughly 90% appearing once. Germline V gives CDR1 LNHDA, CDR2 SQIVND (reference sequence). The CDR3 spans 12 residues. Trimming removed 3 bases at V and 4 bases at J, with 4 bases between.

The sequence was obtained from a man aged 70-80 years with active COVID-19. The rearrangement links TRBV19 to TRBJ1-5; D gene unclear. The sample taken for sequencing was peripheral blood. CDR3 sequence (DNA): TGTGCCAGTAGTATTTCAAATCAGCCCCAGCATTTT. Its translation: CASSISNQPQHF.